The 10 T cell receptor beta chains below were found in one sample sequenced in a study of shared clonotypes between healthy human individuals. Assay: immunoSEQ multiplex PCR; the TCRdb copy retains only in-frame clones and omits some. The sample carries a few million clones, over 85% recorded once. Input material: naive CD4+ T cells from PBMCs. Subset noted: CD45RA+ positively selected. These receptors all stem from a man younger than 35 in good health. Some clones in this sample may be carry-over from other donors' samples.

The V call is TRBV10-1, the J call TRBJ2-2; possible D gene TRBD1, 5 bases. V lost 8 bases and J 1 base, leaving 11 bases between the germline ends. The CDR3 runs to 14 residues. Germline V gene data show CDR1 as WNHNN and CDR2 as SYGVQD (reference sequence). CDR3 sequence: CASVSDMNTGELFF. CDR3 sequence (DNA): TGCGCCAGCGTTTCGGACATGAACACCGGGGAGCTGTTTTTT.

The chain combines TRBV10-3 with TRBJ1-2; 7 bases align to TRBD1. Trimming removed 4 bases from V and 7 bases from J; junction bases left unmatched: 6. This CDR3 has 13 residues. Germline V CDR1 and CDR2: ENHRY, SYGVKD. The CDR3 sequence: CAISVNRGLGYTF. The CDR3 DNA follows: TGTGCCATCAGTGTTAACAGGGGCCTTGGCTACACCTTC.

CDR3 in DNA: TGTGCCAGCAGCTCATCCGGGCTAACAGATACGCAGTATTTT. Its protein product is CASSSSGLTDTQYF. V gene TRBV7-3 combines with J gene TRBJ2-3; D ambiguous. The CDR3 extends over 14 amino acids. Germline V gives CDR1 SGHTA, CDR2 FQGTGA. Trimming cost V 4 bases and J 3 bases, with 11 bases left between them.

This clone showed up just once. The rearrangement joins TRBV6-1 to TRBJ1-1; a possible D gene is TRBD1 (6 bases). Germline values: CDR1 MNHNS, CDR2 SASEGT. Trimming removed 3 bases from V and 1 base from J, with 21 bases in between. The CDR3 contains 18 residues. The CDR3 sequence: CASSDSMWGRGPNTEAFF. The CDR3 DNA sequence: TGTGCCAGCAGTGATTCGATGTGGGGGCGCGGGCCGAACACTGAAGCTTTCTTT.

In its sample, this clone was seen once. CDR3: CASSQEGNEQFF. CDR3 DNA: TGCGCCAGCAGCCAAGAAGGAAATGAGCAGTTCTTC. The chain joins TRBV4-1 to TRBJ2-1; D remains unclear. Trimming cost V 0 bases and J 7 bases, with 4 bases left between them. The CDR3 has 12 residues. Germline CDR1 is MGHRA and CDR2 is YSYEKL.

This rearrangement joins TRBV5-1 to TRBJ2-5; no definite D call. Germline V gives CDR1 SGHRS, CDR2 YFSETQ. The CDR3 consists of 13 residues. V lost 1 base, J lost 5 bases, and 9 bases lay in between. DNA for the CDR3: TGCGCCAGCAGCTTGTTGGGGTTTGAGACCCAGTACTTC. Its protein is CASSLLGFETQYF.

The chain combines TRBV5-1 with TRBJ2-3; TRBD1 aligns across 10 bases. Trimming removed 4 bases from V and 3 bases from J; junction bases left unmatched: 8. CDR1 and CDR2 from the germline V gene are SGHRS and YFSETQ. There are 16 residues in the CDR3. Written as DNA, the CDR3 is TGCGCCAGCAGCCAGGGACAGGGGACGAAGACAGATACGCAGTATTTT. Protein product: CASSQGQGTKTDTQYF.

Remarks on this clone: The same CDR3 can be traced to other DNA sequences in this sample. The chain carries TRBV5-4 and TRBJ2-7, with 9 bases lining up with TRBD1. Trimming removed 2 bases from V and 4 bases from J; junction bases left unmatched: 4. This CDR3 is built from 14 residues. The germline CDR1 and CDR2 sequences are SGHNT and YYREEE (reference sequence). The CDR3, as DNA: TGTGCCAGCAGCTTACAGGGGGCCCGTTACGAGCAGTACTTC. Translating it yields CASSLQGARYEQYF.

V is TRBV5-1 and J is TRBJ2-7; D not certain. Germline V gives CDR1 SGHRS, CDR2 YFSETQ. V lost 5 bases and J 3 bases, leaving 12 bases between the germline ends. The CDR3 sequence is 13 residues long. This CDR3 is CASRPEHRYEQYF. The DNA for the CDR3 is TGCGCCAGCAGACCCGAACACCGCTACGAGCAGTACTTC.

The CDR3, as DNA: TGTGCCAGCAGCTTATCTTTGACTAGCGGGAGGAACGAGCAGTACTTC. It specifies CASSLSLTSGRNEQYF. The rearrangement joins TRBV7-9 to TRBJ2-7, with 13 nucleotides matching TRBD2. The CDR3 spans 16 residues. J gave up 5 bases and V 2 bases, and 6 bases lay outside the gene matches. CDR1 is SEHNR and CDR2 is FQNEAQ in the germline V gene (reference sequence).